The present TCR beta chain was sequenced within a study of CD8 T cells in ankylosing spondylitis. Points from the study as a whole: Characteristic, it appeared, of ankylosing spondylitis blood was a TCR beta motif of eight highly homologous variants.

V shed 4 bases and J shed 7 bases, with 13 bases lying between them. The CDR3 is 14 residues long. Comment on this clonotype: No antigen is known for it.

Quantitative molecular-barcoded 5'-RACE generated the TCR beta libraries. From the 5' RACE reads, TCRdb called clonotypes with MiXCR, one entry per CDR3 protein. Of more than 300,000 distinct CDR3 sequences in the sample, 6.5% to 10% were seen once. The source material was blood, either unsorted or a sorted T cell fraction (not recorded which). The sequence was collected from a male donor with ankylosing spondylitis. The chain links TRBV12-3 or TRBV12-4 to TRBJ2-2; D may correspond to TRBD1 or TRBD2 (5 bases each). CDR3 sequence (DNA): TGTGCCAGCAGTTCGGGACGACGAAGCGGGGAGCTGTTTTTT. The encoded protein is CASSSGRRSGELFF.